This T cell receptor beta chain was documented in a study of cytomegalovirus exposure and HLA in healthy donors. Broader study findings: It was confirmed in vitro that a few of the CMV-associated chains were specific for CMV antigens. Whilst most TCR sequences proved rare, a subset of public TCRs occurred across many donors. Later, an analysis found that TCR clusters from the first cohort tended to co-occur in the 120 or so validation repertoires.

Germline CDR1 is SNHLY and CDR2 is FYNNEI. V was clipped by 6 bases and J by 5 bases; unmatched bases: 8. CDR3 length equals 15 residues. Measured with immunoSEQ multiplex PCR; TCRdb has only the in-frame clones, and not every one. The sample records some 270,000 clones, around 85% being singletons. A note on this clone: Its antigen remains unidentified.

The source of this sequence is a woman aged 18-30 years in good health and CMV-seronegative. This chain links TRBV2 with TRBJ2-7; TRBD1 agrees at 12 bases. Sequenced input: PBMCs. DNA of the CDR3: TGTGCCAGCAGGAAGCGGGACAGGGGGCTTGACGAGCAGTACTTC. It translates to CASRKRDRGLDEQYF.